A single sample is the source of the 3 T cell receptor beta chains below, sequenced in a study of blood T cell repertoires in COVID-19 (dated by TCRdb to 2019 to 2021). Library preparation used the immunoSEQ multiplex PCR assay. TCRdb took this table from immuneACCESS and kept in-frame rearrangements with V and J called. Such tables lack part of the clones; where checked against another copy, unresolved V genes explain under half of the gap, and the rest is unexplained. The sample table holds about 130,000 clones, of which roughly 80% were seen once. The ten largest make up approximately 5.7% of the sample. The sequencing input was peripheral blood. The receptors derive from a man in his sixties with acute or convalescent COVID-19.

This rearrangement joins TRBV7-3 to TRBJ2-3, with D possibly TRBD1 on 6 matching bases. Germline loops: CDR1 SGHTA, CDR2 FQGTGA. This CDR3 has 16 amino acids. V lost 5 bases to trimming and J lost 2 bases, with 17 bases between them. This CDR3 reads CASSPYSVGATDTQYF. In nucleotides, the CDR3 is TGTGCCAGCAGCCCGTACTCGGTGGGGGCCACAGATACGCAGTATTTT.

The CDR3 is CASSLASGAYEQYF. The DNA for the CDR3 is TGTGCCAGCAGCTTGGCTAGCGGGGCCTACGAGCAGTACTTC. The rearrangement uses TRBV5-6 and TRBJ2-7; 9 nucleotides line up with TRBD2. Germline V gene sequence: CDR1 SGHDT, CDR2 YYEEEE. V shed 0 bases and J 2 bases; nucleotides not matched to a gene: 0. The CDR3 contains 14 residues.

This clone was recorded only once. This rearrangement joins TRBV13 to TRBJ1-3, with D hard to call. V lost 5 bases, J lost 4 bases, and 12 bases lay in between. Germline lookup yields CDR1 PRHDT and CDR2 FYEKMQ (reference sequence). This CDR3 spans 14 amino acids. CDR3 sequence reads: CASSPRGIGNTIYF. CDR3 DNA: TGTGCCAGCAGCCCCCGAGGGATCGGAAACACCATATATTTT.